This T cell receptor beta chain was found in a study of shared clonotypes between healthy human individuals. Each subset's genomic DNA was shared equally among a number of immunoSEQ plates. Libraries were prepared by immunoSEQ multiplex PCR; TCRdb keeps only in-frame clonotypes and omits some of them. The sample consists of under 1,900,000 clones, 98% of them appearing once. The CDR3 extends over 15 amino acids. Germline CDR1 is SGHKS and CDR2 is YYEKEE (reference sequence). V was shortened by 1 base and J by 7 bases, with 15 bases between the two germline ends. To note about this clone: Its antigen is as yet unknown.

Overall study findings and caveats: Naive subsets typically showed greater estimated richness than memory subsets. With a few donors compared, 4% to 5.5% of naive CD4 clonotypes were shared.

The V gene is TRBV5-5, the J gene TRBJ2-1, with a tentative D call TRBD2 (6 bases). The sequenced sample consisted of naive CD4+ T cells sorted from blood. Subset specified: CD45RA+ positively selected. The TCR comes from a man in his thirties or forties in good health. The CDR3 bases are TGTGCCAGCAGCTTGTCGGTAGCGGCTGTAAATGAGCAGTTCTTC. This sequence encodes CASSLSVAAVNEQFF.